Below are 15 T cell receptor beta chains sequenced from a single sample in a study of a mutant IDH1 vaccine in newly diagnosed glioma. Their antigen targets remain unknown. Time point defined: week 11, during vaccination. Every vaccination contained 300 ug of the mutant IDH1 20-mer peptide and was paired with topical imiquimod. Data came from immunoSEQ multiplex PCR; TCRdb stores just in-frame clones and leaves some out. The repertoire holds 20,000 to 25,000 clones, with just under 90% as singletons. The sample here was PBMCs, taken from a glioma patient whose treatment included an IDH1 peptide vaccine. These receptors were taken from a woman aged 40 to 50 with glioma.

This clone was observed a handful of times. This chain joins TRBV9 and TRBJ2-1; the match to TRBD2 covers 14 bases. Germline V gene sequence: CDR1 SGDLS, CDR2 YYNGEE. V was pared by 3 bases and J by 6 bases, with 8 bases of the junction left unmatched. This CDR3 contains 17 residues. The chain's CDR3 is CASSAGTSGSSRNEQFF. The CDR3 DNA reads TGTGCCAGCAGCGCCGGGACTAGCGGGAGCTCCCGCAATGAGCAGTTCTTC.

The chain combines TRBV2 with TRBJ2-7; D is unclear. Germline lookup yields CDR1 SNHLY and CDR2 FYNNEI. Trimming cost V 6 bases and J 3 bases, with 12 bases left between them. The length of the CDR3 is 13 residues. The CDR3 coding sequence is TGTGCCAGCAGCTTCTCTGAGGTCTACGAGCAGTACTTC. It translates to CASSFSEVYEQYF.

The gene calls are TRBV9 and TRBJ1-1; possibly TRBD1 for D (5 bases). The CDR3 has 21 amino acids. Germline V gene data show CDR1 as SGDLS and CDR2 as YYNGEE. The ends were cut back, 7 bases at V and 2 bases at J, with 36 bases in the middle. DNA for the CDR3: TGTGCCAGCCCGGACTGGGTCCCGCCCGGGGGGTGTAAAAATTTTAACACTGAAGCTTTCTTT. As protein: CASPDWVPPGGCKNFNTEAFF.

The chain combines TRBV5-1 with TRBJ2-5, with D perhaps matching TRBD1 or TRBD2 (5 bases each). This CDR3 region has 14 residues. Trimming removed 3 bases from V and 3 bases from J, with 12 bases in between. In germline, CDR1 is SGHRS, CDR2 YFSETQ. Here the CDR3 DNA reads TGCGCCAGCAGCTGGGGACGCAGGGAAGAGACCCAGTACTTC. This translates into CASSWGRREETQYF.

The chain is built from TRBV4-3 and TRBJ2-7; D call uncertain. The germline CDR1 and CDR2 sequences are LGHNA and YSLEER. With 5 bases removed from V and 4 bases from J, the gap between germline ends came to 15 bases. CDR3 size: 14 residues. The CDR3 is CASSIRPFMYEQYF. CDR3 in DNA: TGCGCCAGCAGCATAAGACCGTTTATGTACGAGCAGTACTTC.

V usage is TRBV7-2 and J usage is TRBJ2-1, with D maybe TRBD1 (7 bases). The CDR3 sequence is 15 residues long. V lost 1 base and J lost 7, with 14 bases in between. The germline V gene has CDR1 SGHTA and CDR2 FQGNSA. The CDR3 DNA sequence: TGTGCCAGCAGCTTAGTTTCAGGGGGGCGGAATGAGCAGTTCTTC. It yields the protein CASSLVSGGRNEQFF. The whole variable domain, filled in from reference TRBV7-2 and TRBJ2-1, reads GAGVSQSPSNKVTEKGKDVELRCDPISGHTALYWYRQSLGQGLEFLIYFQGNSAPDKSGLPSDRFSAERTGGSVSTLTIQRTQQEDSAVYLCASSLVSGGRNEQFFGPGTRLTVL.

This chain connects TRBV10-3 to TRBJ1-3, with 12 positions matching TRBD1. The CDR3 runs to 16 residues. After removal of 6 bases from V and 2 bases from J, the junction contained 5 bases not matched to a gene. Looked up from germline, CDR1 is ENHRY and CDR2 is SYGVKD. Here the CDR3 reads CAIRPGQGATGNTIYF. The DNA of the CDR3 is TGTGCCATCAGGCCGGGACAGGGGGCCACTGGAAACACCATATATTTT.

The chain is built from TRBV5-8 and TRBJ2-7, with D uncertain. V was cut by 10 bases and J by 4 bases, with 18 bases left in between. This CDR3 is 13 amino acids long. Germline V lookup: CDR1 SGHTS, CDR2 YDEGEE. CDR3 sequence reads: CAVVAVGLYEQYF. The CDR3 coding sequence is TGTGCCGTCGTGGCGGTCGGTCTTTACGAGCAGTACTTC.

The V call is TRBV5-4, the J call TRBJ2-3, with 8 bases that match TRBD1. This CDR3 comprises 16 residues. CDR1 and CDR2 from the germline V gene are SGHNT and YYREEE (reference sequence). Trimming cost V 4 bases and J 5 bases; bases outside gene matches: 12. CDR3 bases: TGTGCCAGCAGCCAGATCGGGACAGGCTTGGAAGATACGCAGTATTTT. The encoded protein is CASSQIGTGLEDTQYF.

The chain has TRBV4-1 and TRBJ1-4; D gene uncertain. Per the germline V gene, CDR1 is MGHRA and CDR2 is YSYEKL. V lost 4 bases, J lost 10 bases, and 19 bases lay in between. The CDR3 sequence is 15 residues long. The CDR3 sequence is CASSLGELEVGKLFF. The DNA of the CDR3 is TGCGCCAGCAGCCTCGGAGAGCTCGAGGTGGGAAAACTGTTTTTT.

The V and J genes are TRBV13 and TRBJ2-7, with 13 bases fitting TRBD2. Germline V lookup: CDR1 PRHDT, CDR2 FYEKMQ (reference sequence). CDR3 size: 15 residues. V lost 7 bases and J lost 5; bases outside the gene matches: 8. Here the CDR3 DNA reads TGTGCCAGCACCACACTAGCGGGGGGGCCTAACGAGCAGTACTTC. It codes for CASTTLAGGPNEQYF.

CDR3 sequence (DNA): TGTGCCAGCAGCTACGGGACTAGCCACACCTACGAGCAGTACTTC. It translates to CASSYGTSHTYEQYF. The chain employs TRBV7-9 and TRBJ2-7; TRBD2 matches 9 bases. Germline CDR1 reads SEHNR; CDR2 reads FQNEAQ (reference sequence). With V trimmed by 4 bases and J by 2 bases, 6 bases remained unmatched. The CDR3 loop spans 15 amino acids.

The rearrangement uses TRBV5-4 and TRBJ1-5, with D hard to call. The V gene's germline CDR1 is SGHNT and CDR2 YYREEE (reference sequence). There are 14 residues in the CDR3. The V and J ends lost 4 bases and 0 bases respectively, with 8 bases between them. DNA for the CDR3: TGTGCCAGCAGCCGTAAAGGTAGCAATCAGCCCCAGCATTTT. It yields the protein CASSRKGSNQPQHF.

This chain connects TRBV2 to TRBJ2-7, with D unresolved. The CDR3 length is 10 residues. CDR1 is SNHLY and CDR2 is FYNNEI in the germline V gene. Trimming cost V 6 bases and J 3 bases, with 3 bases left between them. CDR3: CASSYYEQYF. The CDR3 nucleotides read TGTGCCAGCAGCTACTACGAGCAGTACTTC.

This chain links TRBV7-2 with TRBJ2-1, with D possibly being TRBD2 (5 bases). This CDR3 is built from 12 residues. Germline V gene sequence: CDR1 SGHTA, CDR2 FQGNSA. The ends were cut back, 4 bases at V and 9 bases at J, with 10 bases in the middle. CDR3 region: CASSSLAGEQFF. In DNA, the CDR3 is TGTGCCAGCAGCTCTCTAGCCGGTGAGCAGTTCTTC. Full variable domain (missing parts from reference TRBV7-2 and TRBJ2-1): GAGVSQSPSNKVTEKGKDVELRCDPISGHTALYWYRQSLGQGLEFLIYFQGNSAPDKSGLPSDRFSAERTGGSVSTLTIQRTQQEDSAVYLCASSSLAGEQFFGPGTRLTVL.